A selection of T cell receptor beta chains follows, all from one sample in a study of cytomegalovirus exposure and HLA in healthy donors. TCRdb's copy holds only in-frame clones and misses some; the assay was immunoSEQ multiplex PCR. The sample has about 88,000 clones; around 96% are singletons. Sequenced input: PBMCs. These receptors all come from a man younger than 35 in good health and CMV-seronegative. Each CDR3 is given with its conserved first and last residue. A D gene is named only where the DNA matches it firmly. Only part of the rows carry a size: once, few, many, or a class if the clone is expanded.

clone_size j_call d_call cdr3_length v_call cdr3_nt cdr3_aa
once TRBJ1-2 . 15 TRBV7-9 TGTGCCTCCCACGAACTCGACAGAAGTAACTATGGCTACACCTTC CASHELDRSNYGYTF
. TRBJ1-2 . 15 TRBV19 TGTGCCAGTAGATGGAGGGACGGCCGGTCTGGAGGCTACACCTTC CASRWRDGRSGGYTF
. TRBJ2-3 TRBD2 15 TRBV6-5 TGTGCCAGCAGCCCCCTTGGGGGAGGGCCGGATACGCAGTATTTT CASSPLGGGPDTQYF
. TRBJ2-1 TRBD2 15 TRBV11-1 TGTGCCAGCAGCTTTCAGCTAGCGGGAGCCCATGAGCAGTTCTTC CASSFQLAGAHEQFF
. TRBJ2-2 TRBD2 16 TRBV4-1 TGCGCCAGCAGCCAAGAGGGCGGGAGCGGCACCGGGGAGCTGTTTTTT CASSQEGGSGTGELFF
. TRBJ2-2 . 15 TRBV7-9 TGTGCCAGCAGCACCAGGGGTGCGGGAGCCGGGGAGCTGTTTTTT CASSTRGAGAGELFF
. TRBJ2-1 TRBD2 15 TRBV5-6 TGTGCCAGCAGCTTATCTGCTAGCGGCTACAATGAGCAGTTCTTC CASSLSASGYNEQFF
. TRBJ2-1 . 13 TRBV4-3 TGCGCCAGCAGCCAAGATTTAGTGGGCCGGGGGTTCTTC CASSQDLVGRGFF
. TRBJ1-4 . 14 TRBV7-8 TGTGCCAGCAGCTTACGGGGGGAGGAGGAAAAACTGTTTTTT CASSLRGEEEKLFF
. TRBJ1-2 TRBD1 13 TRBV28 TGTGCCAGCAGTTTTGGGGACAGTCGTGGCTACACCTTC CASSFGDSRGYTF
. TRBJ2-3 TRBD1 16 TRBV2 TGTGCCAGCAGTGAAGCATGGGGACAGGGGACAGATACGCAGTATTTT CASSEAWGQGTDTQYF
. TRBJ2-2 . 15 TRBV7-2 TGTGCCAGCAGCTTAGCGCTAGCAGACACCGGGGAGCTGTTTTTT CASSLALADTGELFF
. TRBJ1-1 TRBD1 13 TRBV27 TGTGCCAGCAGTTTAGCAGGGGGCACTGAAGCTTTCTTT CASSLAGGTEAFF
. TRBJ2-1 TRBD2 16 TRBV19 TGTGCCAGTAGTATAAGCGGGAGTTCGTCTGGCAATGAGCAGTTCTTC CASSISGSSSGNEQFF
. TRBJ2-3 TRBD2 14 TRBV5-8 TGTGCCAGCAGCTTTGGACTAGACACAGATACGCAGTATTTT CASSFGLDTDTQYF
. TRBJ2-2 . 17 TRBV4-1 TGCGCCAGCAGCCAAGATCTACGAGGGATGGACACCGGGGAGCTGTTTTTT CASSQDLRGMDTGELFF
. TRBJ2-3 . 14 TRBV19 TGTGCCAGTAGATTTAGCGGTAGCACAGATACGCAGTATTTT CASRFSGSTDTQYF
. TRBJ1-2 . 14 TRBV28 TGTGCCAGCGTCATCTCCGGGCCGGGAAGGGGCTACACCTTC CASVISGPGRGYTF
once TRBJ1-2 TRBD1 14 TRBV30 TGTGCCTGCCGGGGGGTACAGGGGGCGACCGGCTACACCTTC CACRGVQGATGYTF
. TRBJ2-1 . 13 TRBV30 TGTGCCTGGAGTACCTACTCCTACAATGAGCAGTTCTTC CAWSTYSYNEQFF
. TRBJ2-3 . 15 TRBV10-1 TGCGCCAGCAGTGAGCCTGGGAGAGCCACAGATACGCAGTATTTT CASSEPGRATDTQYF
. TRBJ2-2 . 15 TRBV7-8 TGTGCCAGCAGCGCCCGCGGGTTTGGCACCGGGGAGCTGTTTTTT CASSARGFGTGELFF
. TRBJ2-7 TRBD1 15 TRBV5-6 TGTGCCAGCAGCTTGGTGACAGGGGGAGGTTACGAGCAGTACTTC CASSLVTGGGYEQYF
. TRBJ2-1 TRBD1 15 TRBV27 TGTGCCAGCAGTTTACACAGGGGCGGGCGCAATGAGCAGTTCTTC CASSLHRGGRNEQFF
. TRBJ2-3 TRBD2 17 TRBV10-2 TGCGCCAGCAGTGAGGCAGGGCTAGCGGGAGGAAGAGATACGCAGTATTTT CASSEAGLAGGRDTQYF
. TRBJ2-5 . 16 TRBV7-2 TGTGCCAGCAGCTTAGTTATCAGGGCCACACCGGAGACCCAGTACTTC CASSLVIRATPETQYF
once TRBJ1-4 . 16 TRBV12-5 TGTGCTAGTGGTTTGGGCCCCGACACAACTAATGAAAAACTGTTTTTT CASGLGPDTTNEKLFF